Following are 16 T cell receptor beta chains from one sample sequenced in a study of cytomegalovirus exposure and HLA in healthy donors. PCR used 60 Vbeta primers and 13 Jbeta primers. Profiling relied on immunoSEQ multiplex PCR, and the TCRdb table lists in-frame clones only, not all of them. The table records 100,000 to 150,000 clones, roughly 74% of them present only once. The sequencing input was PBMCs. These receptors all come from a woman between 45 and 65 years old in good health and CMV-seropositive.

The chain combines TRBV9 with TRBJ2-3, with 8 bases matching TRBD1. From germline, CDR1 is SGDLS and CDR2 YYNGEE. The CDR3 consists of 15 residues. V shed 2 bases, J shed 4 bases, and the junction held 6 bases outside the gene matches. The DNA for the CDR3 is TGTGCCAGCAGCGTGGGGCAGGGGGCCGCAGATACGCAGTATTTT. Translated: CASSVGQGAADTQYF. The full variable domain, rest sourced from reference TRBV9 and TRBJ2-3, is DSGVTQTPKHLITATGQRVTLRCSPRSGDLSVYWYQQSLDQGLQFLIQYYNGEERAKGNILERFSAQQFPDLHSELNLSSLELGDSALYFCASSVGQGAADTQYFGPGTRLTVL.

The chain joins TRBV7-9 to TRBJ2-7; D is undetermined. Germline values: CDR1 SEHNR, CDR2 FQNEAQ (reference sequence). V was shortened by 4 bases and J by 0 bases, with 13 bases between the two germline ends. This CDR3 has 15 amino acids. The CDR3 spells CASSSQDTVSYEQYF. The CDR3, as DNA: TGTGCCAGCAGCTCCCAAGACACCGTCTCCTACGAGCAGTACTTC.

The rearrangement links TRBV6-1 to TRBJ2-7, with no clear D. CDR3 length: 15 amino acids. In germline, CDR1 is MNHNS, CDR2 SASEGT. V was trimmed by 8 bases and J by 0 bases, leaving 17 bases between them. The CDR3, as DNA: TGTGCCAGCTTATACAGCCCTCCTAACTCCTACGAGCAGTACTTC. This translates into CASLYSPPNSYEQYF.

The gene calls are TRBV13 and TRBJ1-6; 10 nucleotides line up with TRBD1. Germline CDR1 reads PRHDT; CDR2 reads FYEKMQ (reference sequence). The CDR3 has 17 residues. Germline trimming cut 5 bases from V and 9 bases from J; bases unmatched to any gene: 13. The DNA of the CDR3 is TGTGCCAGCAGCCTCGGGTGGGGGACAGGGGTTATTTCACCCCTCCACTTT. Encoded protein: CASSLGWGTGVISPLHF.

The chain combines TRBV6-5 with TRBJ1-4; D uncertain. Germline V gene sequence: CDR1 MNHEY, CDR2 SVGAGI. Trimming removed 9 bases at V and 0 bases at J, with 11 bases between. This CDR3 region has 14 residues. The CDR3 loop is CASRGVSTNEKLFF. The CDR3 bases are TGTGCCAGTCGGGGTGTATCAACTAATGAAAAACTGTTTTTT.

J is TRBJ2-7 and V is TRBV5-3, with 10 bases lining up with TRBD1. TRBV5-3 is classed as an ORF, of uncertain function. J gave up 0 bases and V 3 bases, and 18 bases lay outside the gene matches. The CDR3 is made up of 20 amino acids. The CDR3, as DNA: TGTGCCAGAAGCTCGTGGTTCGTCTTCGCAAGGGACAGGGGCTCCTACGAGCAGTACTTC. Protein product: CARSSWFVFARDRGSYEQYF.

This chain links TRBV7-2 with TRBJ2-1, with D uncertain. The CDR3 extends over 14 amino acids. Germline loops: CDR1 SGHTA, CDR2 FQGNSA. V gave up 5 bases and J gave up 10 bases, with 18 bases separating them. The CDR3 is CASSPRSGENEQFF. CDR3 sequence (DNA): TGTGCCAGCAGCCCTCGCTCGGGTGAGAACGAGCAGTTCTTC.

This chain connects TRBV15 to TRBJ1-2, with 8 bases aligning to TRBD1. Trimming at V came to 4 bases and at J to 3 bases, leaving 13 bases not matched to a gene. The V gene's germline CDR1 is LNHNV and CDR2 YYDKDF (reference sequence). This CDR3 has 17 amino acids. CDR3 sequence (DNA): TGTGCCACCAGCACCTCCAGTCGACAGGGGCGCGACTATGGCTACACCTTC. Its translation is CATSTSSRQGRDYGYTF.

The chain uses TRBV30 and TRBJ2-1, with a possible D match to TRBD2 (6 bases). Trimming pared 4 bases from V and 7 bases from J, leaving 17 bases between. CDR1 and CDR2 from the germline V gene are GTSNPN and SVGIG (reference sequence). The CDR3 extends over 14 amino acids. The CDR3 coding sequence is TGTGCCTGGAACCCCGGGGGTGGGATGAATGAGCAGTTCTTC. Translating gives CAWNPGGGMNEQFF.

The chain is built from TRBV5-8 and TRBJ2-5; TRBD1 aligns across 7 bases. V shed 2 bases, J shed 3 bases, and the junction held 1 base outside the gene matches. Germline V gene data show CDR1 as SGHTS and CDR2 as YDEGEE. The CDR3 has 13 amino acids. The CDR3, as DNA: TGTGCCAGCAGCTTTGACAGGGAAGAGACCCAGTACTTC. Its translation is CASSFDREETQYF.

The V gene is TRBV6-5, the J gene TRBJ2-2; 11 bases map to TRBD1. This CDR3 region has 15 residues. Germline V lookup: CDR1 MNHEY, CDR2 SVGAGI. V was clipped by 6 bases and J by 4 bases; unmatched bases: 4. The DNA for the CDR3 is TGTGCCAGCAGAGCCGGGACAGGGGGCACCGGGGAGCTGTTTTTT. Protein sequence: CASRAGTGGTGELFF.

The chain combines TRBV10-2 with TRBJ2-7, with 7 bases fitting TRBD1. The length of the CDR3 is 14 residues. Germline CDR1 WSHSY, CDR2 SAAADI. Trimming at V came to 5 bases and at J to 6 bases, leaving 10 bases not matched to a gene. CDR3 in amino acids: CASSPTSDRSEQYF. As DNA, the CDR3 is TGCGCCAGCAGTCCTACCTCGGACAGGTCCGAGCAGTACTTC.

This chain joins TRBV19 and TRBJ1-2; D call uncertain. The germline CDR1 and CDR2 sequences are LNHDA and SQIVND (reference sequence). V was shortened by 5 bases and J by 4 bases, with 11 bases between the two germline ends. The CDR3 contains 13 residues. The CDR3 DNA reads TGTGCCAGTAGTGACGGACTCTTCTATGGCTACACCTTC. Residues: CASSDGLFYGYTF.

The rearrangement links TRBV7-3 to TRBJ1-5; maybe TRBD1 (6 bases). Germline CDR1 is SGHTA and CDR2 is FQGTGA. V lost 4 bases and J 5 bases, leaving 15 bases between the germline ends. The CDR3 has 15 residues. The CDR3 bases are TGTGCCAGCAGCTGGACAGCCGAAGGATATCAGCCCCAGCATTTT. It is translated as CASSWTAEGYQPQHF.

This clone came up a few times. V and J are TRBV6-1 and TRBJ1-2; D not certain. V was clipped by 6 bases and J by 2 bases, with 10 bases between them. Germline V gene sequence: CDR1 MNHNS, CDR2 SASEGT. This CDR3 has 13 amino acids. The CDR3 DNA sequence: TGTGCCAGCAGCCAGACACGGAACTATGGCTACACCTTC. The encoded protein is CASSQTRNYGYTF.

The gene calls are TRBV28 and TRBJ1-4; 8 nucleotides line up with TRBD1. From germline, CDR1 is MDHEN and CDR2 SYDVKM. The V gene end was trimmed by 1 base and the J gene end by 10 bases; junction bases not matched to a gene: 8. This CDR3 region has 15 residues. The CDR3 loop is CASSLSDRVGGKLFF. The CDR3 nucleotides are TGTGCCAGCAGTTTATCGGACAGGGTTGGGGGAAAACTGTTTTTT.